These 7 T cell receptor beta chains share one sample of origin, sequenced in a study of tumor and adjacent non-tumor tissue in lung cancer. The template was RNA from unsorted bulk tissue. This non-tumor lung sample came from over 3 cm beyond the tumor edge. The library came from three nested PCR rounds adapted from ARM-PCR protocols. TCRdb redid the calling of the multiplex PCR reads with MiXCR, one entry per CDR3 protein. Among tens of thousands of distinct CDR3 sequences listed, approximately 68% were seen once. Sample: distant non-tumor lung tissue. The receptors were sampled from a woman in her fifties or sixties with non-small cell lung cancer.

Notes on this clonotype: This could be a read error, since a much larger clone is one nucleotide away. The gene calls are TRBV20-1 and TRBJ2-3; tentatively, D is TRBD2 (5 bases). The V and J ends lost 0 bases and 3 bases respectively, with 13 bases between them. CDR1 and CDR2 from the germline V gene are DFQATT and SNEGSKA (reference sequence). The CDR3 is 15 residues long. CDR3 sequence (DNA): TGCAGTGCTAGAGATGCGGCTAGCAGGACAGATACGCAGTATTTT. It translates to CSARDAASRTDTQYF.

This chain connects TRBV11-2 to TRBJ1-5, with D uncertain. The CDR3 extends over 15 amino acids. The ends were cut back, 10 bases at V and 2 bases at J, with 18 bases in the middle. Germline CDR1 is SGHAT and CDR2 is FQNNGV. This chain's CDR3 is CAIRSAGRGNQPQHF. For the CDR3, the DNA is TGTGCCATCAGGTCAGCGGGCCGAGGCAATCAGCCCCAGCATTTT. Full variable domain (remainder filled in from reference TRBV11-2 and TRBJ1-5): EAGVAQSPRYKIIEKRQSVAFWCNPISGHATLYWYQQILGQGPKLLIQFQNNGVVDDSQLPKDRFSAERLKGVDSTLKIQPAKLEDSAVYLCAIRSAGRGNQPQHFGDGTRLSIL.

The chain links TRBV4-1 to TRBJ2-2, with TRBD2 as a possible D gene (5 bases). Between the trimmed V and J ends, which lost 0 bases and 6 bases, there was a span of 14 bases. This CDR3 comprises 16 residues. Germline-derived CDR1 and CDR2 are MGHRA and YSYEKL. Here the CDR3 DNA reads TGCGCCAGCAGCCAAGAAAGGGCCGGGGATCCCGGGGAGCTGTTTTTT. Translation: CASSQERAGDPGELFF.

Concerning this clonotype itself: It may be a read error: a sequence one base away is much more abundant. The chain links TRBV12-3 or TRBV12-4 to TRBJ1-1; D remains ambiguous. Between the trimmed V and J ends, which lost 10 bases and 4 bases, there was a span of 19 bases. The CDR3 totals 14 residues. The CDR3 reads CANRPHGVATEAFF. The CDR3 region has the DNA TGTGCCAACAGACCCCATGGGGTTGCCACTGAAGCTTTCTTT.

This clonotype was detected only once. One end of the junction does not line up with germline, which may come from a read error. The chain carries TRBV7-8 and TRBJ1-1; D is undetermined. Germline V CDR1 and CDR2: SGHVS, FQNEAQ. There are 14 residues in the CDR3. The CDR3 DNA follows: TGTGCCAGCAGTTTAGATTTGTTGGAGACTGAAGCTCTCTTT. Its translation is CASSLDLLETEALF.

On this clonotype itself: A much bigger clone sits one base away, suggesting this may be a read error. The chain has TRBV12-3 or TRBV12-4 and TRBJ1-3, with D possibly being TRBD1 (6 bases). V was trimmed by 2 bases and J by 0 bases, leaving 14 bases between them. This CDR3 is 17 amino acids long. As DNA, the CDR3 is TGTGCCAGCAGTTTATCCCCAGGGGACAACTCTGGAAACACCATATATTTT. Translation gives CASSLSPGDNSGNTIYF.

A word on this clonotype: Germline is not matched at one junction end, which may reflect a read error. The gene calls are TRBV20-1 and TRBJ2-3; D perhaps matches TRBD2 (6 bases). CDR3 size: 15 residues. The germline V gene has CDR1 DFQATT and CDR2 SNEGSKA (reference sequence). CDR3 DNA sequence: TGCAGTGCTACCGGACAAACAACTAGCACAGACACGCAGTATTTT. Translated: CSATGQTTSTDTQYF.